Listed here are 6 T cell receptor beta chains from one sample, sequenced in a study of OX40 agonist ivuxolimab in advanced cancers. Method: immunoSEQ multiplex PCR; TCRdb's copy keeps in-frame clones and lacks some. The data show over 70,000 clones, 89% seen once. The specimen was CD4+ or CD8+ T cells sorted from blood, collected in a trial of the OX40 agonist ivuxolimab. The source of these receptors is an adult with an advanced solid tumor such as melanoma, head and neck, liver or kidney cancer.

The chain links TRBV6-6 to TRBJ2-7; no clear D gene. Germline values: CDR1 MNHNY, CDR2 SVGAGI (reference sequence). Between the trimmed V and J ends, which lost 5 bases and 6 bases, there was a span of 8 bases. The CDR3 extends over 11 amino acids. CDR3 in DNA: TGTGCCAGCAGTCTCTCCCTCGAGCAGTACTTC. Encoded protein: CASSLSLEQYF.

DNA for the CDR3: TGTGCCAGCAGGGGCTACAGGGACGTTCACTATGGCTACACCTTC. Encoded protein: CASRGYRDVHYGYTF. The J gene is TRBJ1-2, the V gene TRBV11-2; maybe TRBD1 (6 bases). CDR1 and CDR2 (germline): SGHAT, FQNNGV. V gave up 6 bases and J gave up 3 bases, with 17 bases separating them. This CDR3 is built from 15 residues.

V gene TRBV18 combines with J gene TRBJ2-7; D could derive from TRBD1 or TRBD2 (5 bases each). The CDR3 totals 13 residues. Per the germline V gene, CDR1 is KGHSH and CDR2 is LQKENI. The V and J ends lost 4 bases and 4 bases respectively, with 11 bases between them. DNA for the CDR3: TGTGCCAGCTCACGGGACCACCAATACGAGCAGTACTTC. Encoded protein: CASSRDHQYEQYF.

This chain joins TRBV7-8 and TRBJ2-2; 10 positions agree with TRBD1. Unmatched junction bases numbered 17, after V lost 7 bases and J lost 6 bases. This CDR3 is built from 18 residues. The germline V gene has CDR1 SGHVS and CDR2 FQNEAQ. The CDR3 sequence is CASTFLFTGTGESGELFF. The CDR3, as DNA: TGTGCCAGCACGTTTCTATTCACCGGGACAGGGGAATCCGGGGAGCTGTTTTTT.

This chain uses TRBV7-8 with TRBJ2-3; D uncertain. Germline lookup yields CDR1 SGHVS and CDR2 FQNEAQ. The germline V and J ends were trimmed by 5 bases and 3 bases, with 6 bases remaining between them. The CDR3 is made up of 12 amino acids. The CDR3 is CASSGVTDTQYF. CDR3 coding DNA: TGTGCCAGCAGCGGAGTTACAGATACGCAGTATTTT.

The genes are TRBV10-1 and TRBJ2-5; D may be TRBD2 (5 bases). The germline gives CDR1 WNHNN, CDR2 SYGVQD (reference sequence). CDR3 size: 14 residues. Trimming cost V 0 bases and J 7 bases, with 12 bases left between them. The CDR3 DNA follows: TGCGCCAGCAGTGAGTCGTTGCCCGCGGGGACCCAGTACTTC. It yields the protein CASSESLPAGTQYF.